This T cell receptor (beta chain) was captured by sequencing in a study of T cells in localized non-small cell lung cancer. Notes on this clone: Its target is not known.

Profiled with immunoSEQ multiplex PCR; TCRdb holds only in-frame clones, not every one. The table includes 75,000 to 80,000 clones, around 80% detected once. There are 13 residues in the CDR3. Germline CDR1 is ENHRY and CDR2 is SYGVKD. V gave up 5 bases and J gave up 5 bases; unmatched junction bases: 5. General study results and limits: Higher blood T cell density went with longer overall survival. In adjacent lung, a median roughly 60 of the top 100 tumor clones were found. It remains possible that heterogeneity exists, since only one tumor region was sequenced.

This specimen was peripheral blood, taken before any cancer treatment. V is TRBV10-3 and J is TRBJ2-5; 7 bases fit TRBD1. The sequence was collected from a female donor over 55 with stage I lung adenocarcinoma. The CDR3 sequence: CAISLQGSETQYF. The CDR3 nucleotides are TGTGCCATCAGTTTACAGGGGTCGGAGACCCAGTACTTC.